Below, one T cell receptor beta chain is given with its context. Its antigen is still unknown. Base-call qualities are not available, and no considerably larger clone is one nucleotide away. Ends trimmed: V by 4 bases, J by 9 bases; bases unmatched to a gene: 12. As encoded in the germline V gene (reference sequence), CDR1 is SGHKS while CDR2 is YYEKEE. From cysteine to phenylalanine, the CDR3 is 15 amino acids long. Of all the DNA, just the CDR3 is kept, 45 bases in frame from base 1. Library method: RT-PCR. This sample was sequenced with an Illumina HiSeq 2500. The public reads were reprocessed in TCRdb via fastp at Q25 and MiXCR, keeping in-frame beta chains. Duplicate CDR3 protein sequences are folded into a single record with the most common DNA and genes. The sample table contains about 500,000 distinct CDR3 sequences; only one count was recorded for 10% to 15% of them. Approximately 14% of the sample is in the top ten clones.

These data come from a study of response to subunit inactivated influenza vaccine (dated by TCRdb to 2016 to 2019). In the study overall: Deep quantitative profiling of the T cell receptor repertoire was used in the study to follow responses to a trivalent subunit inactivated influenza vaccine. Points the paper makes about the study in general: It was suggested by the authors that each seasonal influenza vaccination may recruit only a limited number of new T cells.

This specimen's time point label, interpreted: 45 to 50 days after influenza vaccine administration. This sequence originates from a man aged 50 to 59 who received an inactivated influenza vaccine. Donor details come from another sample of the same person, matched by shared clones. This sequence uses TRBV5-5 and TRBJ1-4; 7 nucleotides in the junction match TRBD1. The sample was PBMCs from blood, taken 35 to 45 days after vaccination. The DNA sequence follows: TGTGCCAGCAGCGTATCCGGGACAGCAAATAAAAAACTGTTTTTT. It specifies CASSVSGTANKKLFF.